These 6 T cell receptor beta chains came from one sample sequenced in a study of blood T cell repertoires in COVID-19. TCRdb's table, derived via immunoSEQ multiplex PCR, lists solely in-frame clones and lacks some. The table shows a few hundred thousand clones, with 65% to 90% occurring only once. Sequenced sample: peripheral blood. The receptors here all came from a human donor in a cohort sampled during active COVID-19.

This clone has a handful of counts. J is TRBJ2-1 and V is TRBV2; possibly TRBD2 for D (6 bases). The CDR3 is made up of 14 amino acids. The V end lost 4 bases, the J end lost 7 bases, and 14 bases lay between the germline ends. From germline, CDR1 is SNHLY and CDR2 FYNNEI. The CDR3, as DNA: TGTGCCAGCAGTGGGGACGGGGGTTGGAATGAGCAGTTCTTC. Amino acids: CASSGDGGWNEQFF.

The V call is TRBV21-1, the J call TRBJ1-4. TRBV21-1 is designated a pseudogene. This CDR3 comprises 13 residues. The CDR3 loop reads CAIRGDTDEKLFF. The CDR3 DNA reads as TGTGCCATACGGGGGGATACGGATGAAAAACTGTTTTTT.

This clone appeared once. The rearrangement uses TRBV12-5 and TRBJ1-5, with 7 bases aligning to TRBD1. This CDR3 comprises 13 residues. J gave up 4 bases and V 3 bases, and 0 bases lay outside the gene matches. Germline V lookup: CDR1 LGHNT, CDR2 FRNRAP. CDR3 nucleotide sequence: TGTGCTAGTGGTTTACAGGGGAATCAGCCCCAGCATTTT. Translated: CASGLQGNQPQHF.

CDR3 protein: CASSSSQIGPAGYTF. For the CDR3, the DNA is TGTGCCAGCAGCTCAAGTCAGATTGGGCCTGCGGGCTACACCTTC. This chain uses TRBV7-8 with TRBJ1-2; unclear D gene. The CDR3 length is 15 residues. Germline V gives CDR1 SGHVS, CDR2 FQNEAQ. Trimming stripped 4 bases from V and 8 bases from J, with 20 bases between.

The chain joins TRBV9 to TRBJ2-3; D ambiguous. The CDR3 runs to 12 residues. Trimming pared 2 bases from V and 2 bases from J, leaving 3 bases between. The V gene's germline CDR1 is SGDLS and CDR2 YYNGEE. The CDR3 coding sequence is TGTGCCAGCAGCGTCATCACAGATACGCAGTATTTT. This gives the protein CASSVITDTQYF.

The gene calls are TRBV10-1 and TRBJ2-5; perhaps TRBD2 as D (5 bases). The CDR3 has 13 residues. Germline CDR1 WNHNN, CDR2 SYGVQD (reference sequence). V was cut by 3 bases and J by 4 bases, with 9 bases left in between. DNA for the CDR3: TGCGCCAGCAGTGATTACGGAGGAGAGACCCAGTACTTC. It is translated as CASSDYGGETQYF.